Following are 8 T cell receptor beta chains from one sample sequenced in a study of cytomegalovirus exposure and HLA in healthy donors. Here immunoSEQ multiplex PCR was the method, and the copy in TCRdb shows in-frame clones only, minus some. The sample has about 330,000 clones; roughly 88% are singletons. The specimen was PBMCs. The receptors here all came from a woman in her late teens or twenties in good health and CMV-seronegative.

The gene calls are TRBV5-1 and TRBJ2-7; 8 bases agree with TRBD1. J lost 4 bases, V lost 4 bases, and 7 bases had no gene match. The CDR3 covers 14 residues. CDR1 is SGHRS and CDR2 is YFSETQ in the germline V gene. CDR3 coding DNA: TGCGCCAGCAGCCCCGGACAGGGAGGATACGAGCAGTACTTC. It codes for CASSPGQGGYEQYF.

The chain recombines TRBV28 with TRBJ2-3; tentatively, D is TRBD2 (5 bases). Trimming took off 6 bases at V and 6 bases at J, with 16 bases between the two ends. CDR3 size: 14 residues. Germline values: CDR1 MDHEN, CDR2 SYDVKM. The CDR3 loop is CASRPLWENDTQYF. CDR3 nucleotides: TGTGCCAGCAGGCCCCTTTGGGAGAATGATACGCAGTATTTT.

The chain combines TRBV19 with TRBJ1-5; the match to TRBD1 covers 9 bases. V was clipped by 3 bases and J by 7 bases; unmatched bases: 4. Germline values: CDR1 LNHDA, CDR2 SQIVND (reference sequence). The CDR3 extends over 14 amino acids. In nucleotides, the CDR3 is TGTGCCAGTAGTATGGACAGGGGAGGGCAGCCCCAGCATTTT. This sequence encodes CASSMDRGGQPQHF.

This chain links TRBV2 with TRBJ2-3; 7 nucleotides agree with TRBD2. Germline trimming cut 6 bases from V and 2 bases from J; bases unmatched to any gene: 5. This CDR3 region has 14 residues. The germline CDR1 and CDR2 sequences are SNHLY and FYNNEI. The CDR3 DNA is TGTGCCAGCAGGAGGGGAGGGCCCACAGATACGCAGTATTTT. This sequence encodes CASRRGGPTDTQYF.

This clone came up once. The genes are TRBV19 and TRBJ1-5, with TRBD1 matching over 8 bases. V lost 5 bases and J lost 5; bases outside the gene matches: 2. The CDR3 is made up of 13 amino acids. CDR1 is LNHDA, CDR2 SQIVND, per germline (reference sequence). CDR3: CASSPQGDQPQHF. CDR3 in DNA: TGTGCCAGTAGTCCACAGGGGGATCAGCCCCAGCATTTT.

There are a few counts of this clone. This CDR3 is CASEPGDTGELFF. The CDR3 DNA reads as TGTGCCAGTGAACCGGGGGACACCGGGGAGCTGTTTTTT. This rearrangement joins TRBV6-5 to TRBJ2-2; D possibly corresponds to TRBD2 (6 bases). The CDR3 length is 13 residues. Trimming removed 9 bases from V and 3 bases from J, with 11 bases in between. Germline V gene lookup returns CDR1 MNHEY and CDR2 SVGAGI.

This clone was observed a handful of times. The chain carries TRBV27 and TRBJ2-7; no definite D call. Looked up from germline, CDR1 is MNHEY and CDR2 is SMNVEV (reference sequence). The CDR3 loop spans 10 amino acids. The V end was cut by 8 bases, the J end by 3 bases, with 5 bases between. This CDR3 reads CASPRYEQYF. CDR3 nucleotides: TGTGCCAGCCCCCGCTACGAGCAGTACTTC.

V usage is TRBV28 and J usage is TRBJ2-2, with 10 nucleotides matching TRBD2. The ends lost 4 bases at V and 3 bases at J; junction bases unmatched: 2. Germline CDR1 reads MDHEN; CDR2 reads SYDVKM. The CDR3 contains 15 residues. The CDR3 loop reads CASSSSGSYTGELFF. Here the CDR3 DNA reads TGTGCCAGCAGTTCTAGCGGGAGCTACACCGGGGAGCTGTTTTTT.